This T cell receptor beta chain was sequenced for a study of identical twins. Broader study findings: Less excess twin sharing appeared in beta out-of-frame sequences.

Concerning this clonotype itself: Antigen: not known.

The junction had 5 bases not matched to a gene; V was cut back by 2 bases and J by 8 bases. CDR3 length: 14 residues. Per the germline V gene, CDR1 is SEHNR and CDR2 is FQNEAQ (reference sequence). A universal primer site arose from template switching, and cDNA bore unique molecular identifiers. A single record per CDR3 protein comes from TCRdb applying MiXCR to the 5' RACE reads. The data hold about 920,000 distinct CDR3 sequences, with approximately 13% observed a single time. In addition, the sample was reused for a study of yellow fever vaccine responses in identical twins.

The chain couples TRBV7-9 to TRBJ2-1, with 8 bases fitting TRBD2. Sequenced material: PBMCs. This TCR derives from a woman younger than 35 in good health. The CDR3 here is CASSLPGLADEQFF. CDR3 sequence (DNA): TGTGCCAGCAGCTTACCCGGACTAGCAGATGAGCAGTTCTTC.